This T cell receptor beta chain was sequenced in a study of CD8 T cells in Susac syndrome. The germline V gene has CDR1 GTSNPN and CDR2 SVGIG (reference sequence). The CDR3 runs to 12 residues. With 5 bases removed from V and 1 base from J, the gap between germline ends came to 8 bases. cDNA came from approximately 0.5 to 1 ug RNA primed by random hexamers. TCR beta CDR3 was amplified by immunoSEQ multiplex PCR. This amplification extended across 54 Vbeta and 13 Jbeta segments. In TCRdb, the immunoSEQ multiplex PCR reads were re-called with MiXCR into one record per CDR3 protein. The table shows some 300,000 distinct CDR3 sequences, with approximately 85% occurring only once. With regard to this clonotype: The antigen remains unidentified.

Sequencing of TCR beta drew on CD8+ and CD4+ T cells from blood. Treatment-naive patients with stable or active relapsing-remitting disease served as multiple sclerosis controls. Overall study results and limits: A relatively small number of individuals underwent TCR sequencing and HLA analysis.

Sequencing input: CD8+ T cells from PBMCs. The source of this sequence is a human donor with multiple sclerosis. V is TRBV30 and J is TRBJ2-5; D tentatively fits TRBD1 or TRBD2 (5 bases each). The CDR3 loop is CAWGGLQETQYF. For the CDR3, the DNA is TGTGCCTGGGGGGGTCTCCAAGAGACCCAGTACTTC.